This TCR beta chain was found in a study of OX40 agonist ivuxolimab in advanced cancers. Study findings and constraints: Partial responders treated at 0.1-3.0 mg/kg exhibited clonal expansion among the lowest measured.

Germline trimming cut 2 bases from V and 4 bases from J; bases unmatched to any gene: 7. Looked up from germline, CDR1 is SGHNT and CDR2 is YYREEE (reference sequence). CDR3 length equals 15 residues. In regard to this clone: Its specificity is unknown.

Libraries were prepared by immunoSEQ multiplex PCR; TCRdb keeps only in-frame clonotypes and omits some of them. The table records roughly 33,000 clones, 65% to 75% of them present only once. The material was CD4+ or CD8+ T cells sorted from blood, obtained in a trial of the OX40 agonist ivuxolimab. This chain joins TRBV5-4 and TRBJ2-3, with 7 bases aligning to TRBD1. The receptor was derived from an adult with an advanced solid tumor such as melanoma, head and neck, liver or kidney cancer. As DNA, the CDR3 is TGTGCCAGCAGCTTTTCACAGGGGTTCTCAGATACGCAGTATTTT. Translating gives CASSFSQGFSDTQYF.